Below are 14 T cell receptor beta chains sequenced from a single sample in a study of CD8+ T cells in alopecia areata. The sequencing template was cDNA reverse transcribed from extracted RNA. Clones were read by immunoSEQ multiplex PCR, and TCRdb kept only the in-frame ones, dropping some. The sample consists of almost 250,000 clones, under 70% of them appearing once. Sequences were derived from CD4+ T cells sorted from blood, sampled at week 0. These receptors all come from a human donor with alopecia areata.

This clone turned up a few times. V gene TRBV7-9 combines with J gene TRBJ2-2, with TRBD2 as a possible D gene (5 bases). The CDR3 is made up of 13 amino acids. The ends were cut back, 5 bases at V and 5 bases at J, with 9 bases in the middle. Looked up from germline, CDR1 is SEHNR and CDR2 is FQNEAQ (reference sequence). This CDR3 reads CASSLTSTGELFF. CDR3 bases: TGTGCCAGCAGCCTCACTAGTACCGGGGAGCTGTTTTTT.

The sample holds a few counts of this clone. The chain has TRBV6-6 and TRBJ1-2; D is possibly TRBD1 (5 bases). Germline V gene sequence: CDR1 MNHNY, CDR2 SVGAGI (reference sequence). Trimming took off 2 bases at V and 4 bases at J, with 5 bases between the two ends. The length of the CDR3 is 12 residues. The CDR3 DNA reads TGTGCCAGCAGTTACGGGACCTATGGCTACACCTTC. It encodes CASSYGTYGYTF.

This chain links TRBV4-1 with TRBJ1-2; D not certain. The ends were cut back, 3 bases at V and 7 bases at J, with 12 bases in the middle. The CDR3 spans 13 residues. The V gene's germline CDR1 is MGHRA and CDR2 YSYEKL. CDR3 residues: CASSQTLTGGYTF. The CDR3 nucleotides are TGCGCCAGCAGCCAGACCCTAACCGGTGGCTACACCTTC.

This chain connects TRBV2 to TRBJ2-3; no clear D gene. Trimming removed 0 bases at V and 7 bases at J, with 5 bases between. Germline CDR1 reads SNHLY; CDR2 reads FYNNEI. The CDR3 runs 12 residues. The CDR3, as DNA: TGTGCCAGCAGTGAAGCGCGGAATACGCAGTATTTT. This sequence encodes CASSEARNTQYF.

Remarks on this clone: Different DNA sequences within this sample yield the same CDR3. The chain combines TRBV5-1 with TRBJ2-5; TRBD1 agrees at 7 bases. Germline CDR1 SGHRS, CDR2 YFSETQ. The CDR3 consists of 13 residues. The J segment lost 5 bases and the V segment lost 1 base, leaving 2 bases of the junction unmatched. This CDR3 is CASSLTGEETQYF. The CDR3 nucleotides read TGCGCCAGCAGCTTGACAGGGGAGGAGACCCAGTACTTC. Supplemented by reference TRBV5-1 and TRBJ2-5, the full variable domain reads KAGVTQTPRYLIKTRGQQVTLSCSPISGHRSVSWYQQTPGQGLQFLFEYFSETQRNKGNFPGRFSGRQFSNSRSEMNVSTLELGDSALYLCASSLTGEETQYFGPGTRLLVL.

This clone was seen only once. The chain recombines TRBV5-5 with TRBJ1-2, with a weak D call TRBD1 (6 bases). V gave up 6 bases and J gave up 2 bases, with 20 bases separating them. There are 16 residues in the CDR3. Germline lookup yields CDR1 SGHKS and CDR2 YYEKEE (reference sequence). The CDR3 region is CASTLRPTGGNYGYTF. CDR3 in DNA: TGTGCCAGCACCCTGCGACCGACAGGTGGAAACTATGGCTACACCTTC.

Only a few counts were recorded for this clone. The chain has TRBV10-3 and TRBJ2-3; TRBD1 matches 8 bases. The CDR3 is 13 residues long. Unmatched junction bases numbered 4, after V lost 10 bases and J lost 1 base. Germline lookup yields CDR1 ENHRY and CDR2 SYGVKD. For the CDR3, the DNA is TGTGCCACCCTGGACAGGGGCACAGATACGCAGTATTTT. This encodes CATLDRGTDTQYF.

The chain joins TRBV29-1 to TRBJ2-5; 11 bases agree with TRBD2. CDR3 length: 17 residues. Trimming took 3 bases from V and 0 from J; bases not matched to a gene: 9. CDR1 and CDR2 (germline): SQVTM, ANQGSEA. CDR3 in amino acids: CSVEGLKGLADQETQYF. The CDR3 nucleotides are TGCAGCGTTGAGGGCTTAAAGGGACTAGCGGACCAAGAGACCCAGTACTTC.

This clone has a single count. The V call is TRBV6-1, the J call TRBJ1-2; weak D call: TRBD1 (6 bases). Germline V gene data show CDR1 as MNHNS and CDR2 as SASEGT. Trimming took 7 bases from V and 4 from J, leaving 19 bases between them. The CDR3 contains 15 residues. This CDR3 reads CASIENGGTGYGYTF. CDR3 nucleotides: TGTGCCAGCATCGAAAATGGGGGCACGGGCTATGGCTACACCTTC.

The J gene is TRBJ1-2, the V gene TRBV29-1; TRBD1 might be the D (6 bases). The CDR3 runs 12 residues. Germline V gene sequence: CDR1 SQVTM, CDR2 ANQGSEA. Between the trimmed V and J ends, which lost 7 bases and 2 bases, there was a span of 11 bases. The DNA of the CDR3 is TGCAGCGCCGGACAGATCAACTATGGCTACACCTTC. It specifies CSAGQINYGYTF.

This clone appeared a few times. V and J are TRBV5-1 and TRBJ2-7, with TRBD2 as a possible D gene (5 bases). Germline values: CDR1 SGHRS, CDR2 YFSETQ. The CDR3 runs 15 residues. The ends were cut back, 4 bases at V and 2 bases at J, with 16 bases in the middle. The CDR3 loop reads CASSLTAGQTYEQYF. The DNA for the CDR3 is TGCGCCAGCAGCCTTACCGCGGGTCAGACCTACGAGCAGTACTTC.

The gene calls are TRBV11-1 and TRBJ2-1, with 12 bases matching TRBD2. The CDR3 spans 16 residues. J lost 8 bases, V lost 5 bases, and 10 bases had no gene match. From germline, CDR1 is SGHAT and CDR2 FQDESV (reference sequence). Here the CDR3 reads CASSKLLAGGTDEQFF. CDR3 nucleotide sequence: TGTGCCAGCAGCAAACTTCTAGCGGGGGGGACGGATGAGCAGTTCTTC.

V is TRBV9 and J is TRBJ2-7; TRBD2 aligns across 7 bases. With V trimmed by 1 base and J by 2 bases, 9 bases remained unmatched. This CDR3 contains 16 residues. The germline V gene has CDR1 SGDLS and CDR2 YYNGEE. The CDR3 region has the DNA TGTGCCAGCAGCGTATCCCCCCAGCGGGGCACCTACGAGCAGTACTTC. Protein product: CASSVSPQRGTYEQYF.

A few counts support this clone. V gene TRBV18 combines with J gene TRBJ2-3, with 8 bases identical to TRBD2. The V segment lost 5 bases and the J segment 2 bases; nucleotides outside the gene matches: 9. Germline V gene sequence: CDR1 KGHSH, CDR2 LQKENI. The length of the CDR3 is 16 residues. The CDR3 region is CASSSVASGYTDTQYF. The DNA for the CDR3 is TGTGCCAGCTCATCAGTGGCTAGCGGGTACACAGATACGCAGTATTTT. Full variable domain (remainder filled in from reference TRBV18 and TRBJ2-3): NAGVMQNPRHLVRRRGQEARLRCSPMKGHSHVYWYRQLPEEGLKFMVYLQKENIIDESGMPKERFSAEFPKEGPSILRIQQVVRGDSAAYFCASSSVASGYTDTQYFGPGTRLTVL.